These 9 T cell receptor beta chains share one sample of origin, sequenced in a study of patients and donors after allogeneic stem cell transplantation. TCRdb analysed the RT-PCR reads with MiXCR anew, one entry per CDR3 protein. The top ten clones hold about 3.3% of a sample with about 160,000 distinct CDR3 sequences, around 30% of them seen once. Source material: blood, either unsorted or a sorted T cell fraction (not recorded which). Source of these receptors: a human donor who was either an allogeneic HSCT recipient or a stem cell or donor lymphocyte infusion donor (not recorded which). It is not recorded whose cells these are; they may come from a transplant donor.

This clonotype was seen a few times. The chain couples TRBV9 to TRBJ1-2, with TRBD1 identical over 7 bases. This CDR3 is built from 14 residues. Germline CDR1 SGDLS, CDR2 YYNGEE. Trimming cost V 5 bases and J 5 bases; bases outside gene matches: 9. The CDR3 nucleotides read TGTGCCAGCAGGGCGACAGGGTTTACGTATGGCTACACCTTC. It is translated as CASRATGFTYGYTF.

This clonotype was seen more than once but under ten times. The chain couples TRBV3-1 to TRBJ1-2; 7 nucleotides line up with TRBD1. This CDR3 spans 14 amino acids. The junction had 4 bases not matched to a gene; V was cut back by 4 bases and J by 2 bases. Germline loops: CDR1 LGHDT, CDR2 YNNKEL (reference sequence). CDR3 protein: CASSPKDRNYGYTF. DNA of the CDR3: TGTGCCAGCAGCCCTAAGGACAGGAACTATGGCTACACCTTC.

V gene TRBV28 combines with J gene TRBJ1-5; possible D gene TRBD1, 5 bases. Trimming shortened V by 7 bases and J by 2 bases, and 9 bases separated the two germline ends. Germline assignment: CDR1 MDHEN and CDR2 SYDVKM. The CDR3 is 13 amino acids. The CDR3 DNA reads TGTGCCAGCATTCAGGGTGGCAATCAGCCCCAGCATTTT. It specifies CASIQGGNQPQHF.

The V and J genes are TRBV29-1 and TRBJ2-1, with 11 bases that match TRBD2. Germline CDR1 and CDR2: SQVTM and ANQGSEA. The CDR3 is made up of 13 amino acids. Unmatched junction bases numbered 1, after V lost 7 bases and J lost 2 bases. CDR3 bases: TGCAGCGGTAGCGGGAGGGCCTACAATGAGCAGTTCTTC. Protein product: CSGSGRAYNEQFF.

Here the CDR3 reads CSARPGTGREQYF. CDR3 bases: TGCAGTGCTAGGCCCGGGACAGGGCGAGAGCAGTACTTC. The chain links TRBV20-1 to TRBJ2-7; 9 bases are shared with TRBD1. CDR1 is DFQATT, CDR2 SNEGSKA, per germline (reference sequence). Trimming at V came to 3 bases and at J to 7 bases, leaving 7 bases not matched to a gene. The CDR3 is 13 residues long.

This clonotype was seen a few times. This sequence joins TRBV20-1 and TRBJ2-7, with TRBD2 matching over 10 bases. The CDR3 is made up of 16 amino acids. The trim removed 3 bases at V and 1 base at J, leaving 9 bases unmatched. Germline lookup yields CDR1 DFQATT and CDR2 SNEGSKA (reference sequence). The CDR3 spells CSASASSGSRSYEQYF. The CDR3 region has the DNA TGCAGTGCTAGCGCCTCTAGCGGGAGTCGGTCCTACGAGCAGTACTTC.

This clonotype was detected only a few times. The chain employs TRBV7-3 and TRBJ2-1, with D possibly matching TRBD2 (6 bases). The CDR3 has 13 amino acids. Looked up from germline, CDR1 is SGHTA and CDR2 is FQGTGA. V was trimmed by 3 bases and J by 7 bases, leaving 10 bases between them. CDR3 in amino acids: CASSFPGLNEQFF. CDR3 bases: TGTGCCAGCAGCTTTCCCGGACTAAATGAGCAGTTCTTC.

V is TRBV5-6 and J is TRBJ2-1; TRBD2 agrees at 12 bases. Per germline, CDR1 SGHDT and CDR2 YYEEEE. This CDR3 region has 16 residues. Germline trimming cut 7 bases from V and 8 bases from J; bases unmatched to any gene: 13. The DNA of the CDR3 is TGTGCCAGCCAAATCCTAGCGGGAGGGCGTCTTGATGAGCAGTTCTTC. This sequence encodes CASQILAGGRLDEQFF.

The DNA of the CDR3 is TGTGCCAGCAGTAACCCCCGTGACAGGGCCAATCAGCCCCAGCATTTT. Translation gives CASSNPRDRANQPQHF. The chain carries TRBV6-1 and TRBJ1-5; 7 nucleotides match TRBD1. V shed 5 bases, J shed 3 bases, and the junction held 10 bases outside the gene matches. Germline CDR1 and CDR2: MNHNS and SASEGT. The CDR3 runs to 16 residues.